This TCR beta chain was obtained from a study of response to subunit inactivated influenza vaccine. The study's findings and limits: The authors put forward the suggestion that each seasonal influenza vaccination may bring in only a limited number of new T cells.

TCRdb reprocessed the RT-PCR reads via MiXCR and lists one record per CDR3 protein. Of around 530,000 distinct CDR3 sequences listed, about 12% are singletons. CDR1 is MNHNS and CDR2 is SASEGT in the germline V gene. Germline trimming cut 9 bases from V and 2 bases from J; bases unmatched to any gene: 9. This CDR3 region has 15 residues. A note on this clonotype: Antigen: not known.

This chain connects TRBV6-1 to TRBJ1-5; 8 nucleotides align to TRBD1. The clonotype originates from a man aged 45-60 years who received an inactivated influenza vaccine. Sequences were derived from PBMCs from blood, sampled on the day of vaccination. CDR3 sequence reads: CASTSGGGGNQPQHF. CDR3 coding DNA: TGTGCCAGTACTTCAGGGGGCGGTGGCAATCAGCCCCAGCATTTT.